This T cell receptor (beta chain) was recovered during a study of cytomegalovirus exposure and HLA in healthy donors. With 60 Vbeta and 13 Jbeta primers, the PCR was carried out. TCRdb keeps only in-frame clones here, not all; method: immunoSEQ multiplex PCR. This sample has over 75,000 clones, with around nine tenths found just once. The donors (healthy individuals) were bone marrow donors. This clone was recorded once. This CDR3 spans 15 amino acids. The germline V gene encodes CDR1 MGHRA and CDR2 YSYEKL. Losses at the gene ends were 4 bases for V and 3 bases for J; bases not matched to a gene: 2. This sequence originates from a man aged 25 to 40 in good health and CMV-seropositive. This sequence joins TRBV4-1 and TRBJ2-7; 14 nucleotides agree with TRBD2. The specimen sequenced was PBMCs. CDR3 in DNA: TGCGCCAGCAGCCCCGGGACTAGCGGGAGCTACGAGCAGTACTTC. Translating gives CASSPGTSGSYEQYF.